These 25 T cell receptor beta chains share one sample of origin, sequenced in a study of blood T cell repertoires in COVID-19. The protocol was immunoSEQ multiplex PCR, while the TCRdb copy is restricted to in-frame clones and leaves out a portion. The sample contains about 220,000 clones, 70% to 85% of which appear only once. The sequencing input was PBMCs or T cells enriched from blood (not recorded which). The receptors were gathered from a woman in her sixties or seventies who had recovered from COVID-19.

This clone came up once. The gene calls are TRBV5-1 and TRBJ1-2; TRBD1 matches 7 bases. Per the germline V gene, CDR1 is SGHRS and CDR2 is YFSETQ. V was clipped by 2 bases and J by 4 bases; unmatched bases: 2. CDR3 length: 13 residues. The chain's CDR3 is CASSLDRAYGYTF. For the CDR3, the DNA is TGCGCCAGCAGCTTAGACAGGGCCTATGGCTACACCTTC.

The V and J genes are TRBV5-6 and TRBJ2-3, with TRBD1 identical over 7 bases. Per the germline V gene, CDR1 is SGHDT and CDR2 is YYEEEE. The length of the CDR3 is 14 residues. V lost 4 bases and J lost 2; bases outside the gene matches: 4. CDR3 bases: TGTGCCAGCAGCCCGGGACAGTTCACAGATACGCAGTATTTT. Translation gives CASSPGQFTDTQYF.

As regards this clone: The sample contains more than one DNA sequence encoding this CDR3. The CDR3 loop is CASSIGGGSYNEQFF. The CDR3 DNA sequence: TGTGCCAGTAGTATAGGGGGGGGATCCTACAATGAGCAGTTCTTC. This chain uses TRBV19 with TRBJ2-1, with 7 bases that match TRBD2. This CDR3 region has 15 residues. Trimming took 1 base from V and 1 from J; bases not matched to a gene: 1. CDR1 and CDR2 from the germline V gene are LNHDA and SQIVND (reference sequence). Filled out from reference TRBV19 and TRBJ2-1, the complete variable domain reads DGGITQSPKYLFRKEGQNVTLSCEQNLNHDAMYWYRQDPGQGLRLIYYSQIVNDFQKGDIAEGYSVSREKKESFPLTVTSAQKNPTAFYLCASSIGGGSYNEQFFGPGTRLTVL.

The chain couples TRBV21-1 to TRBJ1-5; TRBD1 was called by the table and not checked on the DNA. TRBV21-1 is designated a pseudogene. The CDR3 extends over 13 amino acids. The CDR3 coding sequence is TGTGCCAGCAGCAACCGACAGGGGAAGCCCCAGCATTTT. Translating it yields CASSNRQGKPQHF.

This clone came up once. The CDR3 DNA follows: TGTGCCTGGAGTGGACCAGGGGGCCAGGAGAATTCACCCCTCCACTTT. Residues: CAWSGPGGQENSPLHF. The rearrangement joins TRBV30 to TRBJ1-6, with 8 bases aligning to TRBD1. The CDR3 is 16 residues long. Germline values: CDR1 GTSNPN, CDR2 SVGIG (reference sequence). V was pared by 1 base and J by 7 bases, with 9 bases of the junction left unmatched.

The chain carries TRBV9 and TRBJ2-7, with 12 bases identical to TRBD2. V gave up 1 base and J gave up 7 bases; unmatched junction bases: 6. CDR1 is SGDLS, CDR2 YYNGEE, per germline. The CDR3 extends over 15 amino acids. CDR3 amino acids: CASSVRTSGAQEQYF. As DNA, the CDR3 is TGTGCCAGCAGCGTACGGACTAGCGGGGCTCAGGAGCAGTACTTC.

The chain joins TRBV11-2 to TRBJ1-1; D perhaps matches TRBD1 (5 bases). This CDR3 contains 14 residues. Trimming left V 5 bases short and J 4 bases short, with 14 bases between. CDR1 SGHAT and CDR2 FQNNGV come from the germline V gene. The DNA for the CDR3 is TGTGCCAGCAGCCCCTATCAGGGTGGCACTGAAGCTTTCTTT. Amino acid sequence: CASSPYQGGTEAFF.

The chain employs TRBV3-1 (or the pseudogene TRBV3-2) and TRBJ2-3; 10 bases map to TRBD2. The CDR3 is 19 amino acids. The ends lost 0 bases at V and 1 base at J; junction bases unmatched: 10. Germline lookup yields CDR1 LGHDT and CDR2 YNNKEL (reference sequence). The CDR3 sequence: CASSQDRRTSGSRTDTQYF. For the CDR3, the DNA is TGTGCCAGCAGCCAAGATCGGCGGACTAGCGGAAGTCGCACAGATACGCAGTATTTT.

This rearrangement joins TRBV27 to TRBJ1-6, with 8 positions matching TRBD1. Germline CDR1 is MNHEY and CDR2 is SMNVEV (reference sequence). CDR3 length: 16 residues. Unmatched junction bases numbered 12, after V lost 5 bases and J lost 9 bases. The CDR3 is CASSTPGQGKGSPLHF. The DNA of the CDR3 is TGTGCCAGCAGTACTCCCGGACAGGGAAAGGGTTCACCCCTCCACTTT.

The chain links TRBV9 to TRBJ1-2, with D possibly being TRBD1 (5 bases). The germline V gene encodes CDR1 SGDLS and CDR2 YYNGEE. V was clipped by 4 bases and J by 4 bases, with 14 bases between them. The CDR3 sequence is 14 residues long. The CDR3 here is CASSPGGIGYGYTF. For the CDR3, the DNA is TGTGCCAGCAGCCCCGGGGGAATAGGCTATGGCTACACCTTC.

The V call is TRBV6-1, the J call TRBJ1-2, with 7 nucleotides matching TRBD1. J was trimmed by 4 bases and V by 3 bases; bases with no gene match: 8. CDR3 length: 15 residues. Germline CDR1 is MNHNS and CDR2 is SASEGT. The CDR3 region has the DNA TGTGCCAGCAGTGATCCCCGGGACAGTTCCTATGGCTACACCTTC. This translates into CASSDPRDSSYGYTF.

The V gene is TRBV6-5, the J gene TRBJ2-1; perhaps TRBD1 as D (6 bases). This CDR3 spans 15 amino acids. V gave up 2 bases and J gave up 9 bases, with 17 bases separating them. Germline V CDR1 and CDR2: MNHEY, SVGAGI. CDR3 protein: CASSYVDRGSGEQFF. In DNA form, the CDR3 reads TGTGCCAGCAGTTACGTGGACAGAGGGAGCGGTGAGCAGTTCTTC.

The count of this clone is one. This sequence joins TRBV7-3 and TRBJ1-2, with 7 bases identical to TRBD1. Germline V lookup: CDR1 SGHTA, CDR2 FQGTGA. V lost 0 bases and J lost 8; bases outside the gene matches: 6. CDR3 size: 14 residues. The DNA of the CDR3 is TGTGCCAGCAGCTTAACGCAGCAGGGGGAGGGCTACACCTTC. This sequence encodes CASSLTQQGEGYTF. The complete variable domain, with remaining parts taken from reference TRBV7-3 and TRBJ1-2, reads GAGVSQTPSNKVTEKGKYVELRCDPISGHTALYWYRQSLGQGPEFLIYFQGTGAADDSGLPNDRFFAVRPEGSVSTLKIQRTERGDSAVYLCASSLTQQGEGYTFGSGTRLTVV.

The table lists this clone with a few counts. The chain links TRBV19 to TRBJ1-2, with a weak D call TRBD1 (5 bases). CDR3 size: 12 residues. From germline, CDR1 is LNHDA and CDR2 SQIVND (reference sequence). The V and J ends lost 7 bases and 3 bases respectively, with 9 bases between them. CDR3 DNA sequence: TGTGCCAGTAACGGGGGTTACTATGGCTACACCTTC. This sequence encodes CASNGGYYGYTF.

This clone has only a few counts. This sequence joins TRBV19 and TRBJ2-7; 8 positions match TRBD1. Trimming took 4 bases from V and 3 from J; bases not matched to a gene: 8. The CDR3 covers 15 residues. Germline V lookup: CDR1 LNHDA, CDR2 SQIVND (reference sequence). The CDR3 reads CASSTLGQGGYEQYF. The CDR3 nucleotides read TGTGCCAGTAGTACCCTCGGACAGGGAGGCTACGAGCAGTACTTC.

The V call is TRBV6-5, the J call TRBJ2-7; 9 nucleotides align to TRBD2. The CDR3 runs to 14 residues. The germline CDR1 and CDR2 sequences are MNHEY and SVGAGI. With V trimmed by 6 bases and J by 6 bases, 9 bases remained unmatched. The CDR3: CASSGAGGPSEQYF. CDR3 in DNA: TGTGCCAGCAGCGGAGCGGGAGGTCCGTCCGAGCAGTACTTC.

The chain links TRBV5-1 to TRBJ2-7, with a tentative D call TRBD2 (6 bases). The CDR3 is 14 amino acids. V lost 2 bases and J 6 bases, leaving 15 bases between the germline ends. Germline values: CDR1 SGHRS, CDR2 YFSETQ. The CDR3 DNA sequence: TGCGCCAGCAGCTTCGTCGGAGGGCAGGGCGAGCAGTACTTC. It encodes CASSFVGGQGEQYF.

The chain links TRBV5-1 to TRBJ2-2, with D perhaps TRBD1 (6 bases). The V gene lost 8 bases and the J gene lost 1 base, with 9 bases spanning the gap. CDR3 length equals 13 residues. CDR1 is SGHRS, CDR2 YFSETQ, per germline. CDR3 coding DNA: TGCGCCAGTAGGGACAAGAACACCGGGGAGCTGTTTTTT. This codes for CASRDKNTGELFF. The full variable domain, completed using reference TRBV5-1 and TRBJ2-2, is KAGVTQTPRYLIKTRGQQVTLSCSPISGHRSVSWYQQTPGQGLQFLFEYFSETQRNKGNFPGRFSGRQFSNSRSEMNVSTLELGDSALYLCASRDKNTGELFFGEGSRLTVL.

J is TRBJ2-4 and V is TRBV29-1; D ambiguous. The CDR3 loop spans 11 amino acids. Trimming took 1 base from V and 4 from J, leaving 2 bases between them. CDR1 SQVTM and CDR2 ANQGSEA come from the germline V gene. Here the CDR3 reads CSVEAKNIQYF. For the CDR3, the DNA is TGCAGCGTTGAAGCGAAAAACATTCAGTACTTC. Full variable domain (missing parts from reference TRBV29-1 and TRBJ2-4): SAVISQKPSRDICQRGTSLTIQCQVDSQVTMMFWYRQQPGQSLTLIATANQGSEATYESGFVIDKFPISRPNLTFSTLTVSNMSPEDSSIYLCSVEAKNIQYFGAGTRLSVL.

This chain connects TRBV10-3 to TRBJ2-1; 8 bases are shared with TRBD1. Germline-derived CDR1 and CDR2 are ENHRY and SYGVKD. The CDR3 has 13 amino acids. The J segment lost 7 bases and the V segment lost 6 bases, leaving 5 bases of the junction unmatched. In DNA, the CDR3 is TGTGCCATCAGACCCACAGGGGGAAATGAGCAGTTCTTC. Translating it yields CAIRPTGGNEQFF.

The chain is built from TRBV19 and TRBJ2-5; the D gene is possibly TRBD2 (5 bases). The length of the CDR3 is 12 residues. Germline V CDR1 and CDR2: LNHDA, SQIVND (reference sequence). Deletions cut 8 bases from V and 3 bases from J, with 10 bases between. CDR3 DNA: TGTGCCAGTCGGGGAACCGAAGAGACCCAGTACTTC. Its protein is CASRGTEETQYF.

The V gene is TRBV10-3, the J gene TRBJ2-7, with TRBD2 matching 12 bases. Looked up from germline, CDR1 is ENHRY and CDR2 is SYGVKD. The CDR3 is 16 amino acids. Trimming removed 6 bases from V and 4 bases from J; junction bases left unmatched: 10. The CDR3 DNA follows: TGTGCCATCAGCTCTCCCGGACTAGCGGGGAGGTACGAGCAGTACTTC. This sequence encodes CAISSPGLAGRYEQYF.

CDR3 protein: CASSHLRGSGNYNEQFF. The CDR3 region has the DNA TGTGCCAGCAGCCACCTCAGGGGAAGCGGAAACTACAATGAGCAGTTCTTC. The chain combines TRBV14 with TRBJ2-1; TRBD1 is a possible D gene (6 bases). From germline, CDR1 is SGHDN and CDR2 FVKESK. Trimming took off 3 bases at V and 3 bases at J, with 18 bases between the two ends. The CDR3 runs 17 residues. Full variable domain (outside the CDR3, taken from reference TRBV14 and TRBJ2-1): EAGVTQFPSHSVIEKGQTVTLRCDPISGHDNLYWYRRVMGKEIKFLLHFVKESKQDESGMPNNRFLAERTGGTYSTLKVQPAELEDSGVYFCASSHLRGSGNYNEQFFGPGTRLTVL.

The V call is TRBV6-5, the J call TRBJ1-2; the D gene is possibly TRBD1 (6 bases). Trimming left V 6 bases short and J 5 bases short, with 13 bases between. There are 13 residues in the CDR3. CDR1 and CDR2 from the germline V gene are MNHEY and SVGAGI. CDR3 region: CASRSQGMYGYTF. The CDR3 nucleotides read TGTGCCAGCAGATCTCAGGGGATGTATGGCTACACCTTC.

The V and J genes are TRBV7-9 and TRBJ2-2; D is unclear. Germline loops: CDR1 SEHNR, CDR2 FQNEAQ (reference sequence). With 1 base removed from V and 10 bases from J, the gap between germline ends came to 10 bases. The CDR3 is made up of 13 amino acids. The DNA of the CDR3 is TGTGCCAGCAGCTTAGTACCAGGCGTGGAGCTGTTTTTT. It translates to CASSLVPGVELFF.